This entry describes one T cell receptor (beta chain). The sample is drawn from a study of control samples from healthy donors and cancer patients. Germline-derived CDR1 and CDR2 are SGHRS and YFSETQ. There are 13 residues in the CDR3. Trimming shortened V by 1 base and J by 5 bases, and 9 bases separated the two germline ends. Sequencing used immunoSEQ multiplex PCR; TCRdb keeps in-frame clones, though not all of them. In the table there are over 85,000 clones, about 91% of which are singletons. This TCR was sampled from a woman under 30 in good health. V gene TRBV5-1 combines with J gene TRBJ2-5, with D perhaps given as TRBD1 or TRBD2 (6 bases each). The source material was blood. CDR3 nucleotide sequence: TGCGCCAGCAGCTTGACCGGGGGCGAGACCCAGTACTTC. Its translation is CASSLTGGETQYF.